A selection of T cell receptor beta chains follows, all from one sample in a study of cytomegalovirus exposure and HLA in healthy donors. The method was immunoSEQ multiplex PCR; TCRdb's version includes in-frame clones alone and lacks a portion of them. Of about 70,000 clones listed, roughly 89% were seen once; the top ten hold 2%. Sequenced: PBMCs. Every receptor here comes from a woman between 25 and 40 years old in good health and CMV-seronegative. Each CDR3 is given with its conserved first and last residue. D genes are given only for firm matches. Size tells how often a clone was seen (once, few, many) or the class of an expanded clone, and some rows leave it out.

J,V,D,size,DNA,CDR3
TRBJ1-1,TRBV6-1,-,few,TGTGCCAGCAGTGAAATAAGAGGCACTGAAGCTTTCTTT,CASSEIRGTEAFF
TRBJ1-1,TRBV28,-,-,TGTGCCAGCAGTTTCTCACTCCGCGCCTCGATGAACACTGAAGCTTTCTTT,CASSFSLRASMNTEAFF
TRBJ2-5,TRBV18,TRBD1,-,TGTGCCAGCTCACCAAGACAGGGTGCGCAAGAGACCCAGTACTTC,CASSPRQGAQETQYF
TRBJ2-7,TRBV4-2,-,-,TGTGCCGGCAGCCAAGGGGCAGGATCAGCCTACGAGCAGTACTTC,CAGSQGAGSAYEQYF
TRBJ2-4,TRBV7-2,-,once,TGTGCCAGCAGCTTAGTTCCGGGGGGCGTGGACATTCAGTACTTC,CASSLVPGGVDIQYF
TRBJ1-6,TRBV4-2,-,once,TGTGCCAGCAGCCCGCAGGCAGGGAATGAGTATGATTCACCCCTCCACTTT,CASSPQAGNEYDSPLHF
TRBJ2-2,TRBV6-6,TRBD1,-,TGTGCCAGCAGTCCCAGGACAGGGGGAACCGGGGAGCTGTTTTTT,CASSPRTGGTGELFF
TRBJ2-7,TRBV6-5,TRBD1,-,TGTGCCAGCAGTTCATTCCGGGACAGAGCCTACGAGCAGTACTTC,CASSSFRDRAYEQYF
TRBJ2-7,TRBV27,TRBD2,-,TGTGCCAGCAGTTTCTCTACAACTAGCGCCGACTACGAGCAGTACTTC,CASSFSTTSADYEQYF
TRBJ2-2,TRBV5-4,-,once,TGTGCCAGCAGTGAGAAAACGGGAAACACCGGGGAGCTGTTTTTT,CASSEKTGNTGELFF
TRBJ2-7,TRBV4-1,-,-,TGCGCCAGCAGCCAAGATTCGAGCGACGAGCAGTACTTC,CASSQDSSDEQYF
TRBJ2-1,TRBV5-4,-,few,TGTGCCAGCAGCTGGCGGCCCTCCCTAGACAATGAGCAGTTCTTC,CASSWRPSLDNEQFF
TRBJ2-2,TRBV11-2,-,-,TGTGCCAGCAGCTTAAGTGAGACCGGGGAGCTGTTTTTT,CASSLSETGELFF
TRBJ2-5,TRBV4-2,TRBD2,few,TGTGCCAGCAGCCAAGATAGCCGGGAGGGAAGGCAAGAGACCCAGTACTTC,CASSQDSREGRQETQYF
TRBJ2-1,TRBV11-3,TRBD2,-,TGTGCCAGCAGCTTAGAGTCACTAGCGGGTAGCTCCTACAATGAGCAGTTCTTC,CASSLESLAGSSYNEQFF
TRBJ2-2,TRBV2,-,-,TGTGCCACCGGACTCGAAAGGAAATCCGGGGAGCTGTTTTTT,CATGLERKSGELFF
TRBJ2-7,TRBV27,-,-,TGTGCCAGCAGTTTAGTGTCAGAAACCTCCTACGAGCAGTACTTC,CASSLVSETSYEQYF
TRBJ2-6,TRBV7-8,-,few,TGTGCCAGCAACCACAGGGTTGCTGGGGCCAACGTCCTGACTTTC,CASNHRVAGANVLTF
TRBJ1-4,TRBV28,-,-,TGTGCCGGCGGGGGGAATGAAAAACTGTTTTTT,CAGGGNEKLFF
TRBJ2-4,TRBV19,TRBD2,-,TGTGCCAGTGCCGATAGCGGACTAGCCAGAAACATTCAGTACTTC,CASADSGLARNIQYF
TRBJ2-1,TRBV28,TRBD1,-,TGTGCCAGCAGTTCCCCGGGACAGGGGGATAGGATTAGGAATGAGCAGTTCTTC,CASSSPGQGDRIRNEQFF
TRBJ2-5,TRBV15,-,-,TGTGCCACCAGCAGAGGGGGAGGACAAGAGACCCAGTACTTC,CATSRGGGQETQYF
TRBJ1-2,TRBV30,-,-,TGTGCCTGGAGTGTAGGCGGGGGCTGGGGCTATGGCTACACCTTC,CAWSVGGGWGYGYTF
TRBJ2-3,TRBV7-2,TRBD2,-,TGTGCCAGCAGTCCAGTGGGGGGGGACTACCTCACAGATACGCAGTATTTT,CASSPVGGDYLTDTQYF
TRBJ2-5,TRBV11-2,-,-,TGTGCCAGCAGCTTTGGCACGGGAGAGACCCAGTACTTC,CASSFGTGETQYF
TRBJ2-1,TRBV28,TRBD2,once,TGTGCCACTACTCCCGGGGGGGCTTGGAACAATGAGCAGTTCTTC,CATTPGGAWNNEQFF
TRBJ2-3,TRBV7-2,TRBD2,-,TGTGCCAGCAGCTCGGCTAGCGGGAGAGTCACAGATACGCAGTATTTT,CASSSASGRVTDTQYF
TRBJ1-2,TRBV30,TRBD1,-,TGTGCCTGGAGTCCAAAGCGACAGGGCTCCGCTGGCTACACCTTC,CAWSPKRQGSAGYTF
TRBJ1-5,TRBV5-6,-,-,TGTGCCAGCAGCTTGAGCCAATATAGCAATCAGCCCCAGCATTTT,CASSLSQYSNQPQHF
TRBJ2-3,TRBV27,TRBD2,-,TGTGCCAGCAGTAGCGGGGGTAGCACAGATACGCAGTATTTT,CASSSGGSTDTQYF
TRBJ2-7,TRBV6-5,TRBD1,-,TGCGCCAGCAGTTATTACGGACAGGAAATCTACGAGCAGTACTTC,CASSYYGQEIYEQYF
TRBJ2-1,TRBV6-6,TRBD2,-,TGTGCCAGCAGCCTGGGACTACCCTCCTACAATGAGCAGTTCTTC,CASSLGLPSYNEQFF
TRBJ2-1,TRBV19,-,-,TGTGCCAGTAGTATCACGGCCAGGTCGGGATTTGCTGAGCAGTTCTTC,CASSITARSGFAEQFF
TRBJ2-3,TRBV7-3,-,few,TGTGCCAGCAGCTTAGTAATCACAGATACGCAGTATTTT,CASSLVITDTQYF
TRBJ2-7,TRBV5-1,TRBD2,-,TGCGCCAGCAGCTTGGCCGGTGGGACTAGCGGACGCTCCTACGAGCAGTACTTC,CASSLAGGTSGRSYEQYF
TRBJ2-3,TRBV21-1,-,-,TGTGCCAGCAGCAAAGTCTACCCAATTCCTAGCGGGAGGGCCACAGATACGCAGTATTTT,CASSKVYPIPSGRATDTQYF
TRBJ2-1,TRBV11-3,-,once,TGTGCCAGCACCCTAGAGGGCGGGACCTACAATGAGCAGTTCTTC,CASTLEGGTYNEQFF
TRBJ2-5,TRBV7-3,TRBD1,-,TGTGCCAGCAGCTCGGACAGGGGACCTCCAGAGACCCAGTACTTC,CASSSDRGPPETQYF
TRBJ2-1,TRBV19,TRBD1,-,TGTGCCAGTAGTGACCCGGACAGGGGATTTTACAATGAGCAGTTCTTC,CASSDPDRGFYNEQFF
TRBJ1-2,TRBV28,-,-,TGTGCCATCCCCCGGGGGTCCCCTAACTATGGCTACACCTTC,CAIPRGSPNYGYTF
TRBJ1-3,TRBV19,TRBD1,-,TGTGCCAGCCAACGGACAGGAGGGATGCCTGGAAACACCATATATTTT,CASQRTGGMPGNTIYF